The 19 T cell receptor beta chains in this list originate from one sample, sequenced in a study of blood T cell repertoires in COVID-19. TCRdb's copy holds only in-frame clones and misses some; the assay was immunoSEQ multiplex PCR. The data show 350,000 to 400,000 clones, 75% to 90% seen once. Sequencing input: PBMCs or T cells enriched from blood (not recorded which). These receptors were taken from a man between 18 and 35 years old who had recovered from COVID-19.

V gene TRBV19 combines with J gene TRBJ2-7, with a tentative D call TRBD2 (6 bases). This CDR3 comprises 17 residues. Trimming removed 3 bases at V and 0 bases at J, with 18 bases between. The germline V gene has CDR1 LNHDA and CDR2 SQIVND (reference sequence). CDR3 DNA: TGTGCCAGTAGTATTTTGGCGGCGGGGCGAAGCTCCTACGAGCAGTACTTC. Its translation: CASSILAAGRSSYEQYF.

This chain uses TRBV5-4 with TRBJ2-7; no clear D gene. The CDR3 extends over 13 amino acids. V lost 2 bases and J lost 1, with 7 bases in between. Germline CDR1 SGHNT, CDR2 YYREEE (reference sequence). CDR3 residues: CASSFYNSYEQYF. The CDR3 DNA follows: TGTGCCAGCAGCTTTTACAATTCCTACGAGCAGTACTTC.

V gene TRBV7-3 combines with J gene TRBJ2-3; 8 positions agree with TRBD2. The CDR3 covers 16 residues. The V segment lost 6 bases and the J segment 1 base; nucleotides outside the gene matches: 9. Germline-derived CDR1 and CDR2 are SGHTA and FQGTGA. The CDR3: CASRNGVGRGTDTQYF. The CDR3 DNA follows: TGTGCCAGCAGAAACGGGGTCGGGAGGGGCACAGATACGCAGTATTTT.

The chain carries TRBV15 and TRBJ2-5; the D gene is possibly TRBD1 (7 bases). Germline CDR1 LNHNV, CDR2 YYDKDF (reference sequence). The germline V and J ends were trimmed by 3 bases and 4 bases, with 15 bases remaining between them. CDR3 length: 15 amino acids. The CDR3 loop is CATSRGGGGLETQYF. DNA of the CDR3: TGTGCCACCAGCAGGGGCGGAGGGGGCTTAGAGACCCAGTACTTC.

The chain joins TRBV7-2 to TRBJ1-5; possible D gene TRBD1, 5 bases. Trimming left V 6 bases short and J 0 bases short, with 12 bases between. Germline V gene sequence: CDR1 SGHTA, CDR2 FQGNSA. This CDR3 spans 15 amino acids. The CDR3 here is CASSPRAVSNQPQHF. The CDR3 DNA is TGTGCCAGCAGTCCCAGGGCAGTTAGCAATCAGCCCCAGCATTTT.

This chain uses TRBV10-1 with TRBJ1-4; 7 nucleotides agree with TRBD1. This CDR3 region has 15 residues. From germline, CDR1 is WNHNN and CDR2 SYGVQD (reference sequence). V shed 10 bases, J shed 0 bases, and the junction held 8 bases outside the gene matches. CDR3 sequence reads: CATLTGSATNEKLFF. CDR3 bases: TGCGCCACCCTGACAGGGAGCGCAACTAATGAAAAACTGTTTTTT.

The V call is TRBV4-3, the J call TRBJ2-1; D possibly corresponds to TRBD2 (6 bases). The germline gives CDR1 LGHNA, CDR2 YSLEER. V was pared by 6 bases and J by 0 bases, with 15 bases between. The CDR3 extends over 16 amino acids. CDR3: CASSGGREISYNEQFF. The CDR3 bases are TGCGCCAGCAGTGGGGGGAGAGAGATCTCCTACAATGAGCAGTTCTTC.

The chain links TRBV24-1 to TRBJ2-1; D is uncertain. The germline CDR1 and CDR2 sequences are KGHDR and SFDVKD. The CDR3 length is 16 residues. V was clipped by 3 bases and J by 2 bases, with 13 bases between them. CDR3 bases: TGTGCCACCAGTGATGCTAGAGGTGTCGCCTACAATGAGCAGTTCTTC. Translating gives CATSDARGVAYNEQFF.

V usage is TRBV4-2 and J usage is TRBJ2-1; D may be TRBD1 (5 bases). V lost 1 base, J lost 8 bases, and 15 bases lay in between. CDR1 LGHNA and CDR2 YNFKEQ come from the germline V gene. The CDR3 runs 15 residues. CDR3 sequence reads: CASSQAGAAMDEQFF. The CDR3 coding sequence is TGTGCCAGCAGCCAAGCTGGGGCCGCCATGGATGAGCAGTTCTTC.

The chain combines TRBV19 with TRBJ1-5; D gene ambiguous. Trimming stripped 1 base from V and 4 bases from J, with 8 bases between. The length of the CDR3 is 14 residues. From germline, CDR1 is LNHDA and CDR2 SQIVND (reference sequence). The CDR3: CASSIVGANQPQHF. The CDR3, as DNA: TGTGCCAGTAGTATAGTAGGAGCTAATCAGCCCCAGCATTTT.

This clone was observed once. This chain uses TRBV5-4 with TRBJ2-5; 7 bases align to TRBD2. This CDR3 is 16 amino acids long. With 0 bases clipped from V and 5 bases from J, the junction kept 10 bases outside the gene matches. Germline CDR1 reads SGHNT; CDR2 reads YYREEE (reference sequence). The CDR3 loop is CASSLASGKVWETQYF. CDR3 nucleotides: TGTGCCAGCAGCTTGGCGAGCGGGAAGGTTTGGGAGACCCAGTACTTC.

This chain links TRBV6-5 with TRBJ2-1, with TRBD2 as a possible D gene (6 bases). The V and J ends lost 2 bases and 9 bases respectively, with 20 bases between them. The CDR3 is 16 residues long. Germline V lookup: CDR1 MNHEY, CDR2 SVGAGI. CDR3 in DNA: TGTGCCAGCAGTTACGATCAGCGGGCCCGGGGGACTGAGCAGTTCTTC. This translates into CASSYDQRARGTEQFF.

The chain carries TRBV19 and TRBJ1-1; D ambiguous. This CDR3 spans 15 amino acids. With 1 base removed from V and 1 base from J, the gap between germline ends came to 10 bases. The germline V gene encodes CDR1 LNHDA and CDR2 SQIVND (reference sequence). The CDR3 region has the DNA TGTGCCAGTAGTATAGGGGCTCGTACGAACACTGAAGCTTTCTTT. Amino acids: CASSIGARTNTEAFF.

The CDR3 protein is CASSLPRASTDTQYF. CDR3 coding DNA: TGTGCCAGCAGCTTACCCAGGGCGAGCACAGATACGCAGTATTTT. The chain combines TRBV11-1 with TRBJ2-3, with D maybe TRBD1 (5 bases). V lost 2 bases, J lost 0 bases, and 9 bases lay in between. Germline CDR1 reads SGHAT; CDR2 reads FQDESV (reference sequence). The CDR3 loop spans 15 amino acids.

The rearrangement links TRBV6-5 to TRBJ2-2, with 7 bases lining up with TRBD2. There are 16 residues in the CDR3. V lost 0 bases, J lost 4 bases, and 5 bases stayed unmatched. Per the germline V gene, CDR1 is MNHEY and CDR2 is SVGAGI. The CDR3 nucleotides are TGTGCCAGCAGTTACTCGAAGACGGGAGGCACCGGGGAGCTGTTTTTT. Protein sequence: CASSYSKTGGTGELFF.

The chain couples TRBV11-2 to TRBJ1-6, with 7 bases identical to TRBD1. Germline values: CDR1 SGHAT, CDR2 FQNNGV. This CDR3 is 16 amino acids long. Trimming removed 6 bases from V and 8 bases from J; junction bases left unmatched: 13. Here the CDR3 DNA reads TGTGCCAGCAGTTCCCCCTGGCGCAGGGGGGATTCACCCCTCCACTTT. Its translation is CASSSPWRRGDSPLHF.

This clone turned up a few times. The V gene is TRBV7-2, the J gene TRBJ2-1, with a possible D match to TRBD2 (6 bases). The germline CDR1 and CDR2 sequences are SGHTA and FQGNSA. Between the trimmed V and J ends, which lost 0 bases and 4 bases, there was a span of 13 bases. The CDR3 contains 16 residues. Here the CDR3 DNA reads TGTGCCAGCAGCTTAGCCCAGCCTGGGGGGTACAATGAGCAGTTCTTC. Protein sequence: CASSLAQPGGYNEQFF.

The rearrangement uses TRBV28 and TRBJ1-4, with D possibly being TRBD1 (5 bases). CDR3 length: 16 amino acids. Germline assignment: CDR1 MDHEN and CDR2 SYDVKM. Trimming shortened V by 4 bases and J by 0 bases, and 12 bases separated the two germline ends. Here the CDR3 reads CASSSGGGSTNEKLFF. The CDR3 DNA follows: TGTGCCAGCAGTTCCGGGGGGGGATCAACTAATGAAAAACTGTTTTTT.

The rearrangement links TRBV18 to TRBJ2-5, with TRBD1 as a possible D gene (6 bases). This CDR3 has 12 amino acids. The germline CDR1 and CDR2 sequences are KGHSH and LQKENI. Between the trimmed V and J ends, which lost 5 bases and 12 bases, there was a span of 16 bases. CDR3 sequence reads: CASSIPTGLEYF. In DNA, the CDR3 is TGTGCCAGCTCAATCCCGACAGGATTGGAGTACTTC.